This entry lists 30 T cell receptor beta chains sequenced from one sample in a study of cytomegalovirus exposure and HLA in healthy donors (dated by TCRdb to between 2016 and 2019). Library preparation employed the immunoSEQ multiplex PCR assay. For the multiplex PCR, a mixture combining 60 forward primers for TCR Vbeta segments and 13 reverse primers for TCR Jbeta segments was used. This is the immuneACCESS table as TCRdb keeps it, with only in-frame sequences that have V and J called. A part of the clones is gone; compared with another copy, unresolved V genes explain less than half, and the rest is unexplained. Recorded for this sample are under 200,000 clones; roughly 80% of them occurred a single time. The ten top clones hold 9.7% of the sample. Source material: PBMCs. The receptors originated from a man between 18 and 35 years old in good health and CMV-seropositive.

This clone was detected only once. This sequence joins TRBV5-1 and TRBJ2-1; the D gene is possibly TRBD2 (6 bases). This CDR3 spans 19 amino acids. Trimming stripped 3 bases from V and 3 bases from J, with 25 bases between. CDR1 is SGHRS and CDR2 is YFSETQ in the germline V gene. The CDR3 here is CASSYPKPSSAPNYNEQFF. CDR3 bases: TGCGCCAGCAGCTACCCAAAACCCTCTAGCGCGCCCAACTACAATGAGCAGTTCTTC.

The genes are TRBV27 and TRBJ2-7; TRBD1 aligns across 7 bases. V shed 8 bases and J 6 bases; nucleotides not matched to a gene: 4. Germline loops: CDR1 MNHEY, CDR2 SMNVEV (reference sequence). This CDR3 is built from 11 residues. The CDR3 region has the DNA TGTGCCAGCGGCGACAGGGTCGAGCAGTACTTC. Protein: CASGDRVEQYF.

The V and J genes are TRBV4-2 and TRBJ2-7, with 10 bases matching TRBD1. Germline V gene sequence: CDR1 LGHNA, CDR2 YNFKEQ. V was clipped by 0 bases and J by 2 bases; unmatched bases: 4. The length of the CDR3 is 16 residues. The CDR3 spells CASSQDLGQGAYEQYF. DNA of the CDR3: TGTGCCAGCAGCCAAGATCTTGGACAGGGGGCCTACGAGCAGTACTTC.

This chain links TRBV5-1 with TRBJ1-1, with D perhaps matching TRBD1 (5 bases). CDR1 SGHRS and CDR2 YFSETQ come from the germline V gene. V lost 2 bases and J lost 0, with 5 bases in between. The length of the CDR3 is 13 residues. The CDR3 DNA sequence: TGCGCCAGCAGCTTAGGGGTGAACACTGAAGCTTTCTTT. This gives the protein CASSLGVNTEAFF. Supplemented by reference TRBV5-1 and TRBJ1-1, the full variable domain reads KAGVTQTPRYLIKTRGQQVTLSCSPISGHRSVSWYQQTPGQGLQFLFEYFSETQRNKGNFPGRFSGRQFSNSRSEMNVSTLELGDSALYLCASSLGVNTEAFFGQGTRLTVV.

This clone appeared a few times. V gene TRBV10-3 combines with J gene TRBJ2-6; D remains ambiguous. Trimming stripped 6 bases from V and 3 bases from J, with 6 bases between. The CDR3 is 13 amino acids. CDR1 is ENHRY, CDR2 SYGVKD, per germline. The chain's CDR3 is CAIRTSGANVLTF. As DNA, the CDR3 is TGTGCCATCAGGACAAGTGGGGCCAACGTCCTGACTTTC.

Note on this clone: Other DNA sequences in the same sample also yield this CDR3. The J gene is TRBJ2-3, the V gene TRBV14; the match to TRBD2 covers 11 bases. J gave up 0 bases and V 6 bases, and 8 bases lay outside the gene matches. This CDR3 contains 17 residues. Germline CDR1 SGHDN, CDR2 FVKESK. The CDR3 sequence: CASSPFSGGGSTDTQYF. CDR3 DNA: TGTGCCAGCAGTCCGTTTAGCGGGGGGGGAAGCACAGATACGCAGTATTTT.

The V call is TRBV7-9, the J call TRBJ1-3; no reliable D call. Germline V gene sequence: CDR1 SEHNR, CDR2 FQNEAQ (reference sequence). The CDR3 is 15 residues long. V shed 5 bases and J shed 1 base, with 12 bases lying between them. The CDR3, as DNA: TGTGCCAGCAGCCCCCACTCCCGTTCTGGAAACACCATATATTTT. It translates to CASSPHSRSGNTIYF.

The CDR3, as DNA: TGTGCCAGCAGCTTTGGACAGGGTGTCGGCTACACCTTC. Protein: CASSFGQGVGYTF. The genes are TRBV7-9 and TRBJ1-2, with 8 bases matching TRBD1. The CDR3 consists of 13 residues. Trimming removed 3 bases from V and 8 bases from J; junction bases left unmatched: 5. CDR1 is SEHNR and CDR2 is FQNEAQ in the germline V gene (reference sequence).

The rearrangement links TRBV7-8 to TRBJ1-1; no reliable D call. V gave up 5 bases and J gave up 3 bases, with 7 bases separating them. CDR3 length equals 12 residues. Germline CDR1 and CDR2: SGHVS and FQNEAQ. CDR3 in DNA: TGTGCCAGCAGCGTCGGGTACACTGAAGCTTTCTTT. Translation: CASSVGYTEAFF.

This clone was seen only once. The DNA of the CDR3 is TGCGCCAGCACCCCAGGTCAGATATCTGGAAACACCATATATTTT. This translates into CASTPGQISGNTIYF. The V gene is TRBV10-2, the J gene TRBJ1-3; D gene uncertain. The CDR3 runs 15 residues. Germline V gene lookup returns CDR1 WSHSY and CDR2 SAAADI. The V and J ends lost 7 bases and 1 base respectively, with 14 bases between them.

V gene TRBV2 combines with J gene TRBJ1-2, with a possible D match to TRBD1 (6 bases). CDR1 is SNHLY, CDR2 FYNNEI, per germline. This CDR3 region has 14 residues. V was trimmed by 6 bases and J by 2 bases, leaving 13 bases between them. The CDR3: CASRRDRSNYGYTF. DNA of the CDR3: TGTGCCAGCAGAAGAGACAGGTCCAACTATGGCTACACCTTC.

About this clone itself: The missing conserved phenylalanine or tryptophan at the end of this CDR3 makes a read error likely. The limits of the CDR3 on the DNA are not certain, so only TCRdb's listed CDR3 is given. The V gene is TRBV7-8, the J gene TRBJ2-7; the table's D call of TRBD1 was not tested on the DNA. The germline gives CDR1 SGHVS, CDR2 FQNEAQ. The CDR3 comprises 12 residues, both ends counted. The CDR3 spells CASSLASKGLNL.

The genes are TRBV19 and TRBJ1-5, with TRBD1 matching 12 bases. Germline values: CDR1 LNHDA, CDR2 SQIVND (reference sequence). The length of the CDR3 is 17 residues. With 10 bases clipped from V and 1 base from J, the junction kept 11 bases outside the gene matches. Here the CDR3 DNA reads TGTGCCACCCAGTGGGGACAGGGGGCTGGGAGCAATCAGCCCCAGCATTTT. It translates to CATQWGQGAGSNQPQHF.

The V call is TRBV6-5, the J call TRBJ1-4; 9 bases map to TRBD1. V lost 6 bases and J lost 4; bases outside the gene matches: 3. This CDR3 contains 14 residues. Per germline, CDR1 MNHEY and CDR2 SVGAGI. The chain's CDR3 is CASRGTGINEKLFF. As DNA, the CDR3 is TGTGCCAGCAGGGGGACAGGGATTAATGAAAAACTGTTTTTT.

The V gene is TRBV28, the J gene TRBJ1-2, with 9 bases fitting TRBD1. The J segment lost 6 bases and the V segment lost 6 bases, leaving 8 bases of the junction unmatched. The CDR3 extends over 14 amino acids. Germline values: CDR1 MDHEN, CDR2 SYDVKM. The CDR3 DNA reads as TGTGCCAGCAGCCTCACTACAGGGGGCGATGGCTACACCTTC. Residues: CASSLTTGGDGYTF.

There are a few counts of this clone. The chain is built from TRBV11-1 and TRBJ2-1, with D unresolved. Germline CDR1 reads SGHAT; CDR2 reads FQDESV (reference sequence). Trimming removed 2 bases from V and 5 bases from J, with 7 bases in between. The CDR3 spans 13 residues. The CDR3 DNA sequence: TGTGCCAGCAGCTTATCCAGGAACAATGAGCAGTTCTTC. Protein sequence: CASSLSRNNEQFF.

The CDR3 nucleotides read TGTGCCAGCAGCTTGGACGCAGGGGCTGGTAACACCGGGGAGCTGTTTTTT. Its protein is CASSLDAGAGNTGELFF. The chain joins TRBV5-4 to TRBJ2-2; TRBD1 might be the D (6 bases). The V end lost 0 bases, the J end lost 2 bases, and 14 bases lay between the germline ends. Germline V CDR1 and CDR2: SGHNT, YYREEE (reference sequence). The CDR3 contains 17 residues.

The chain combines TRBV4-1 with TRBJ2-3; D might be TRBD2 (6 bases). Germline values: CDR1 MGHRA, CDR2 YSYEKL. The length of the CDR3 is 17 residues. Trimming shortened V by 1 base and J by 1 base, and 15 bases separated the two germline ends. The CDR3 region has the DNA TGCGCCAGCAGCCAAGGGTTAGGAGGGATGGGCACAGATACGCAGTATTTT. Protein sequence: CASSQGLGGMGTDTQYF.

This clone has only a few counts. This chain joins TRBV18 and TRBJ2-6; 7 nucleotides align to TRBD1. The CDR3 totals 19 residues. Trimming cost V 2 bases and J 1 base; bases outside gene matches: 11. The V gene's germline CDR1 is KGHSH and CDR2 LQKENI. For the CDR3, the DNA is TGTGCCAGCTCACCAAGTCCAGGGACAGTAAATTCTGGGGCCAACGTCCTGACTTTC. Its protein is CASSPSPGTVNSGANVLTF.

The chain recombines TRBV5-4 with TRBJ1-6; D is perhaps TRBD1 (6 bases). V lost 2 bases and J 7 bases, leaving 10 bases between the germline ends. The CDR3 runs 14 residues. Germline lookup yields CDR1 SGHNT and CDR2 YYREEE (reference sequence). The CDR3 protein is CASSFTGKNSPLHF. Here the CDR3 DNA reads TGTGCCAGCAGCTTCACAGGGAAGAATTCACCCCTCCACTTT.

The CDR3 coding sequence is TGTGCCAGCAGTCAACCTATTGGGGCCAACGTCCTGACTTTC. Its protein is CASSQPIGANVLTF. The chain combines TRBV28 with TRBJ2-6; no definite D call. CDR3 length: 14 residues. The V and J ends lost 5 bases and 3 bases respectively, with 8 bases between them. The germline V gene encodes CDR1 MDHEN and CDR2 SYDVKM.

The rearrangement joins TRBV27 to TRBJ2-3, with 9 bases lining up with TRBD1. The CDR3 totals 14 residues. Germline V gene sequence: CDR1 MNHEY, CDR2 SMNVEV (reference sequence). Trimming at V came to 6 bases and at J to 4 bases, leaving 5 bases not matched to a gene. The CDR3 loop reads CASSLDRGADTQYF. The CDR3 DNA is TGTGCCAGCAGCTTGGACAGGGGAGCAGATACGCAGTATTTT.

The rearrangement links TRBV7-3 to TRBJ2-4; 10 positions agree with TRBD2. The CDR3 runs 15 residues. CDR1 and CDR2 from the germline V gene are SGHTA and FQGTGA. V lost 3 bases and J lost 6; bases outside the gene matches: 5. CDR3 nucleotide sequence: TGTGCCAGCAGCTTGGCTAGCGGGGGAGGAAACATTCAGTACTTC. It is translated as CASSLASGGGNIQYF.

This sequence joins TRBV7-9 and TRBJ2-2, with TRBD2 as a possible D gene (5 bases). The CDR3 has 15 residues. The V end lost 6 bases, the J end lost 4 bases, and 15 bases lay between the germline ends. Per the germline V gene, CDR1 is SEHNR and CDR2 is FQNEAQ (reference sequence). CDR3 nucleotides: TGTGCCAGCAGACCCCCTTGGGAGACCACCGGGGAGCTGTTTTTT. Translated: CASRPPWETTGELFF. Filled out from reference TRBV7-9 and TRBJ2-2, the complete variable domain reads DTGVSQNPRHKITKRGQNVTFRCDPISEHNRLYWYRQTLGQGPEFLTYFQNEAQLEKSRLLSDRFSAERPKGSFSTLEIQRTEQGDSAMYLCASRPPWETTGELFFGEGSRLTVL.

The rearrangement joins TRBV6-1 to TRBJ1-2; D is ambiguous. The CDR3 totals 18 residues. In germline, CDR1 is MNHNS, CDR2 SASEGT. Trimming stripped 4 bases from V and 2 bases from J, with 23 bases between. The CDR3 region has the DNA TGTGCCAGCAGTGCCCCTATAAGTGGAGCAAGCCTCAACTATGGCTACACCTTC. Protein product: CASSAPISGASLNYGYTF.

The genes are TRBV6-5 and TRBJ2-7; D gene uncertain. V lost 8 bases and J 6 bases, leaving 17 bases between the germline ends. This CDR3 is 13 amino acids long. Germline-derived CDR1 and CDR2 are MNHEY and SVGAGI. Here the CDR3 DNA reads TGTGCCAGCGCGTCCCCTATTTTGAGCGAGCAGTACTTC. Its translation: CASASPILSEQYF.

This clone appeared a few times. The CDR3 loop is CASSLRSGGDTEAFF. For the CDR3, the DNA is TGTGCCAGCAGCTTAAGGAGCGGAGGAGACACTGAAGCTTTCTTT. The chain employs TRBV7-9 and TRBJ1-1; D is uncertain. V was cut by 2 bases and J by 3 bases, with 13 bases left in between. The germline V gene encodes CDR1 SEHNR and CDR2 FQNEAQ (reference sequence). This CDR3 region has 15 residues.

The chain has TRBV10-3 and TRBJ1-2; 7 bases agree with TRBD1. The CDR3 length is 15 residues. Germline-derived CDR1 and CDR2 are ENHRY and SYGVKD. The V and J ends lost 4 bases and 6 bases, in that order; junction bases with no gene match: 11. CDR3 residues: CAISGWDRPLDGYTF. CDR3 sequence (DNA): TGTGCCATCAGTGGATGGGACAGACCCCTAGATGGCTACACCTTC.

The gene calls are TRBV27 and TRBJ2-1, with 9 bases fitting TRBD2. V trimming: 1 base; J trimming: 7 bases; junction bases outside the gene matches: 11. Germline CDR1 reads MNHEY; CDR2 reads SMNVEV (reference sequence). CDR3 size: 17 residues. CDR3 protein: CASSLFPASGKGNEQFF. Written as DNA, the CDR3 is TGTGCCAGCAGTTTATTCCCTGCTAGCGGGAAAGGAAATGAGCAGTTCTTC.

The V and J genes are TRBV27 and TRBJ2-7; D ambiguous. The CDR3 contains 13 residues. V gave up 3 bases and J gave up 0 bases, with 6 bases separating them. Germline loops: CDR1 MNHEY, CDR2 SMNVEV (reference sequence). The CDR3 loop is CASSLRYSYEQYF. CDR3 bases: TGTGCCAGCAGTTTGAGGTACTCCTACGAGCAGTACTTC.